These T cell receptor beta chains were read from a single sample in a study of lung T cells in sarcoidosis with Löfgren's syndrome. In TCRdb, the reads were re-called with MiXCR into one record per CDR3 protein. Seen here are roughly 63,000 distinct CDR3 sequences, about 20% observed once, and the top ten hold about 2.5%. Sequenced input: CD4+ T cells from PBMCs. The receptors stem from a human donor with sarcoidosis (Löfgren's syndrome or another form), or a control subject (not recorded which). Each CDR3 is given with its conserved first and last residue. D genes are given only for firm matches. Part of the rows lack a size; the others show once, few, many or a class for expanded clones.

clone size: many
D gene: TRBD1
V gene: TRBV2
CDR3 length: 14
J gene: TRBJ2-1
CDR3 DNA: TGTGCCAGCAGTGTTCGGACAGGCGAAAATGAGCAGTTCTTC
CDR3 protein: CASSVRTGENEQFF

clone size: -
D gene: -
V gene: TRBV29-1
CDR3 length: 13
J gene: TRBJ2-5
CDR3 DNA: TGCAGCGTTGATAGGGGGGCGTCAGAGACCCAGTACTTC
CDR3 protein: CSVDRGASETQYF

clone size: many
D gene: TRBD1
V gene: TRBV20-1
CDR3 length: 13
J gene: TRBJ1-4
CDR3 DNA: TGCAGTGCTAGGGGACAGGGGAATGAAAAACTGTTTTTT
CDR3 protein: CSARGQGNEKLFF

clone size: many
D gene: TRBD1
V gene: TRBV27
CDR3 length: 15
J gene: TRBJ2-7
CDR3 DNA: TGTGCCAGCAGTTCCCCCGGGACAGGGGAGTACGAGCAGTACTTC
CDR3 protein: CASSSPGTGEYEQYF

clone size: many
D gene: -
V gene: TRBV28
CDR3 length: 13
J gene: TRBJ1-2
CDR3 DNA: TGTGCCAGCAGTCCCAGGACGGGGAAGGGCTACACCTTC
CDR3 protein: CASSPRTGKGYTF

clone size: -
D gene: -
V gene: TRBV12-3/TRBV12-4
CDR3 length: 13
J gene: TRBJ2-5
CDR3 DNA: TGTGCCGCCACTGTCGCGGGGCGAGAGACCCAGTACTTC
CDR3 protein: CAATVAGRETQYF

clone size: few
D gene: -
V gene: TRBV28
CDR3 length: 12
J gene: TRBJ2-7
CDR3 DNA: TGTGCCAGCCGGGACAACTCCTACGAGCAGTACTTC
CDR3 protein: CASRDNSYEQYF

clone size: many
D gene: -
V gene: TRBV7-9
CDR3 length: 16
J gene: TRBJ2-3
CDR3 DNA: TGTGCCAGCAGCTTAGCTCGGGGGCATGGCACAGATACGCAGTATTTT
CDR3 protein: CASSLARGHGTDTQYF

clone size: many
D gene: -
V gene: TRBV10-3
CDR3 length: 13
J gene: TRBJ2-3
CDR3 DNA: TGTGCCATCACTGGGGGACCGATGAATACGCAGTATTTT
CDR3 protein: CAITGGPMNTQYF

clone size: many
D gene: TRBD1
V gene: TRBV7-2
CDR3 length: 16
J gene: TRBJ1-3
CDR3 DNA: TGTGCCAGCAGCCGAGGCACAGGGGGATCTGGAAACACCATATATTTT
CDR3 protein: CASSRGTGGSGNTIYF

clone size: many
D gene: TRBD2
V gene: TRBV5-1
CDR3 length: 16
J gene: TRBJ2-1
CDR3 DNA: TGCGCCAGCAGCCTATCTAGCGGGGGGGCCTACAATGAGCAGTTCTTC
CDR3 protein: CASSLSSGGAYNEQFF